The entry below gives a single T cell receptor beta chain sequence along with its context. Its target is unknown. The sample is drawn from a study of cytomegalovirus exposure and HLA in healthy donors. Overall study findings and caveats: Reports indicated that the classifier achieved high specificity and sensitivity in diagnosing cytomegalovirus status. Only CMV serostatus was available as immune exposure information. Segments of the TCR beta V type were, in most cases, productive about 90% or about 30% of the time in an earlier analysis.

The study ran its PCR with 60 Vbeta and 13 Jbeta primers. This table comes from immunoSEQ multiplex PCR, and its TCRdb copy is limited to in-frame clones, with some not included. The sample lists roughly 130,000 clones, roughly 77% occurring once. The CDR3 spans 19 residues. Trimming took 3 bases from V and 3 from J; bases not matched to a gene: 11. Germline lookup yields CDR1 LGHNA and CDR2 YNFKEQ. The source material was PBMCs. The genes are TRBV4-2 and TRBJ2-1, with 13 positions matching TRBD2. This receptor was obtained from a man aged 30-40 years in good health and CMV-seronegative. The CDR3 reads CASSQNYLGTSGVYNEQFF. CDR3 DNA sequence: TGTGCCAGCAGCCAGAACTACTTAGGGACTAGCGGGGTCTACAATGAGCAGTTCTTC.